The T cell receptor (beta chain) under discussion was sequenced for a study of radiotherapy plus CTLA-4 blockade in lung cancer (dated by TCRdb to the late 2010s). Study-wide context: Among enrolled patients, around 18% had an objective response and around 33% reached disease control. What the study reported, not specific to this receptor: After treatment with radiotherapy and ipilimumab, TCR clones that originated in tumors expanded in peripheral blood. Early dynamic changes in blood T cell clones, together with increased serum interferon-beta after radiation, were reported as the strongest predictors of response.

The germline V and J ends show losses of 7 bases and 1 base respectively, and no gene match explains 7 bases of the junction. The CDR3 holds 15 amino acids from the cysteine to the phenylalanine. The only DNA kept is the CDR3, 45 bases in frame from the first base. The germline V gene specifies ENHRY as CDR1 and SYGVKD as CDR2. Receptor amplification or capture employed the immunoSEQ multiplex PCR assay. Here the immuneACCESS table is served through TCRdb, limited to in-frame sequences with V and J called. Missing clones are a known gap in these copies; in checked studies unresolved V genes cover under half, and the rest lacks a known reason. The sample table records 95,000 to 150,000 clones; over 80% of these occur just once. Clones ranked in the top ten supply 5.5% to 8.5% of the sample. Comments on this clone: It lacks a known antigen. No qualities accompany the bases; no much larger clone lies one base away.

The study evaluated CTLA-4 blockade (ipilimumab) given together with focal radiation therapy in patients who had chemo-refractory metastatic non-small-cell lung cancer. Sequencing was performed on peripheral blood, taken from a patient treated with radiotherapy plus ipilimumab. Recombination joined TRBV10-3 with TRBJ1-2; 9 bases in the middle match TRBD1. The clonotype was recovered from a human donor with non-small cell lung cancer that progressed on radiotherapy plus ipilimumab. The DNA reads as follows: TGTGCCATCAACAGGCCGGGACAGGGTAACTATGGCTACACCTTC. This gives the protein CAINRPGQGNYGYTF.